The 11 T cell receptor beta chains listed next were all sequenced from one sample in a study of beta chain features in type 1 diabetes. Expressed TCRB transcripts were sequenced after all isolated RNA was converted to cDNA. Assay: immunoSEQ multiplex PCR; the TCRdb copy retains only in-frame clones and omits some. The table has 300,000 to 450,000 clones, around 12% seen once. Sequenced material: naive CD4+ T cells from blood. These receptors were collected from a man younger than 35 in good health.

A few counts support this clone. The chain is built from TRBV4-2 and TRBJ1-4; D ambiguous. This CDR3 contains 14 residues. The V end lost 7 bases, the J end lost 4 bases, and 13 bases lay between the germline ends. The V gene's germline CDR1 is LGHNA and CDR2 YNFKEQ. This chain's CDR3 is CASTRSESNEKLFF. CDR3 in DNA: TGTGCCAGCACTCGATCGGAGAGTAATGAAAAACTGTTTTTT.

J is TRBJ2-4 and V is TRBV27; 9 nucleotides align to TRBD1. Germline CDR1 and CDR2: MNHEY and SMNVEV (reference sequence). CDR3 length: 15 residues. With V trimmed by 2 bases and J by 4 bases, 3 bases remained unmatched. CDR3 region: CASSLLGQGKNIQYF. CDR3 in DNA: TGTGCCAGCAGTTTACTGGGACAGGGAAAAAACATTCAGTACTTC.

V and J are TRBV4-1 and TRBJ1-4; no firm D call. The CDR3 is 15 residues long. Deletions cut 5 bases from V and 10 bases from J, with 20 bases between. Germline lookup yields CDR1 MGHRA and CDR2 YSYEKL. CDR3 sequence: CASSGLRAKDGKLFF. In nucleotides, the CDR3 is TGCGCCAGCAGCGGACTTCGGGCGAAGGACGGAAAACTGTTTTTT.

This clone has only a few counts. The J gene is TRBJ1-5, the V gene TRBV6-6; 8 nucleotides agree with TRBD1. This CDR3 contains 13 residues. The trim removed 7 bases at V and 7 bases at J, leaving 6 bases unmatched. Germline V gene sequence: CDR1 MNHNY, CDR2 SVGAGI (reference sequence). CDR3 coding DNA: TGTGCCAGCAATACAGGGGGAGCCCAGCCCCAGCATTTT. Amino acid sequence: CASNTGGAQPQHF.

This clone has a handful of counts. The V call is TRBV4-2, the J call TRBJ2-1; tentative D call: TRBD2 (7 bases). The length of the CDR3 is 16 residues. Trimming left V 6 bases short and J 0 bases short, with 15 bases between. Looked up from germline, CDR1 is LGHNA and CDR2 is YNFKEQ. CDR3 in DNA: TGTGCCAGCAGTCGGGGGGCGGGGAGCTCCTACAATGAGCAGTTCTTC. This codes for CASSRGAGSSYNEQFF.

V is TRBV6-5 and J is TRBJ1-6; the D gene is possibly TRBD1 (6 bases). The CDR3 length is 14 residues. CDR1 is MNHEY, CDR2 SVGAGI, per germline. Trimming removed 6 bases at V and 9 bases at J, with 15 bases between. The chain's CDR3 is CASRKQGLSSPLHF. The CDR3 coding sequence is TGTGCCAGCAGGAAACAGGGATTAAGTTCACCCCTCCACTTT.

A few counts support this clone. This chain connects TRBV9 to TRBJ1-5; no clear D gene. CDR3 length: 15 residues. Germline CDR1 reads SGDLS; CDR2 reads YYNGEE. V lost 3 bases, J lost 6 bases, and 16 bases lay in between. The CDR3 loop is CASSADPRVSQPQHF. CDR3 nucleotide sequence: TGTGCCAGCAGCGCCGACCCTCGGGTTTCTCAGCCCCAGCATTTT.

A note on this clone: Other DNA sequences in the same sample also yield this CDR3. The J gene is TRBJ2-7, the V gene TRBV30; no clear D. Trimming left V 2 bases short and J 1 base short, with 3 bases between. In germline, CDR1 is GTSNPN, CDR2 SVGIG (reference sequence). The CDR3 is 11 residues long. The CDR3 sequence: CAWSPSYEQYF. The CDR3 nucleotides are TGTGCCTGGAGTCCATCCTACGAGCAGTACTTC.

This clone was counted a few times. This sequence joins TRBV28 and TRBJ1-2; unclear D gene. CDR1 is MDHEN, CDR2 SYDVKM, per germline. V was pared by 4 bases and J by 6 bases, with 18 bases between. The CDR3 length is 15 residues. In DNA, the CDR3 is TGTGCCAGCAGTTCCCGGACCGGATACGGGGATGGCTACACCTTC. Its protein product is CASSSRTGYGDGYTF.

The chain employs TRBV4-3 and TRBJ1-5; TRBD1 is a possible D gene (6 bases). The ends were cut back, 0 bases at V and 5 bases at J, with 11 bases in the middle. Germline V CDR1 and CDR2: LGHNA, YSLEER. The CDR3 consists of 15 residues. The CDR3 protein is CASSQETGNYQPQHF. The CDR3 DNA reads as TGCGCCAGCAGCCAAGAAACAGGGAATTATCAGCCCCAGCATTTT.

The chain combines TRBV6-5 with TRBJ1-1, with 8 bases aligning to TRBD1. This CDR3 contains 15 residues. V shed 5 bases and J 0 bases; nucleotides not matched to a gene: 5. Germline loops: CDR1 MNHEY, CDR2 SVGAGI. The CDR3 bases are TGTGCCAGCAGTGTTACAGGGGGACTGAACACTGAAGCTTTCTTT. Translating gives CASSVTGGLNTEAFF.